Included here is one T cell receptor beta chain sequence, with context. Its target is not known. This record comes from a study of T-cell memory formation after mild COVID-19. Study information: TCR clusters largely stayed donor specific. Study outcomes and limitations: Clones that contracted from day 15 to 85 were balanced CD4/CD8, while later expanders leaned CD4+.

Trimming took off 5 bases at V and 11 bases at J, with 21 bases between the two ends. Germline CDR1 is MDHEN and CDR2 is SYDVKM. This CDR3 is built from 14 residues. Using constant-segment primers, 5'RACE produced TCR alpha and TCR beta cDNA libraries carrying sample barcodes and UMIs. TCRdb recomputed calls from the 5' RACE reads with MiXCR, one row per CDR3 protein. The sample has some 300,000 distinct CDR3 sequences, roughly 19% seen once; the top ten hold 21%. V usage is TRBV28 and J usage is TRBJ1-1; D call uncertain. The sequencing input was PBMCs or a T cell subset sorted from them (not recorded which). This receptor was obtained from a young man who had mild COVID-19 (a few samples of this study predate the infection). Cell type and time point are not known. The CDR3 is CASSPTWTLAQAFF. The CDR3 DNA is TGTGCCAGCAGTCCGACCTGGACCCTTGCCCAGGCTTTCTTT.